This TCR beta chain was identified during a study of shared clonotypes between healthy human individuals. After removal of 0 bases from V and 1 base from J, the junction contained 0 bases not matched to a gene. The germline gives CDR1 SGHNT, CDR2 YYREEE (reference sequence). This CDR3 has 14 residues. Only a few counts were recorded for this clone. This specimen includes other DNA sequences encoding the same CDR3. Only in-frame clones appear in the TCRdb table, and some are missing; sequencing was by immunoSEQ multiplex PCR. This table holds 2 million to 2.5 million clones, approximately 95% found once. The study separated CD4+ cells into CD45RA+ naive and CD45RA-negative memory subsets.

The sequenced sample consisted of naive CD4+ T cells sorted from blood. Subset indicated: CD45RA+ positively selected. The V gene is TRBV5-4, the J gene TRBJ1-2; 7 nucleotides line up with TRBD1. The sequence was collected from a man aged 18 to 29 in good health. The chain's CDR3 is CASSLGQGNYGYTF. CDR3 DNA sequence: TGTGCCAGCAGCTTGGGACAGGGTAACTATGGCTACACCTTC.